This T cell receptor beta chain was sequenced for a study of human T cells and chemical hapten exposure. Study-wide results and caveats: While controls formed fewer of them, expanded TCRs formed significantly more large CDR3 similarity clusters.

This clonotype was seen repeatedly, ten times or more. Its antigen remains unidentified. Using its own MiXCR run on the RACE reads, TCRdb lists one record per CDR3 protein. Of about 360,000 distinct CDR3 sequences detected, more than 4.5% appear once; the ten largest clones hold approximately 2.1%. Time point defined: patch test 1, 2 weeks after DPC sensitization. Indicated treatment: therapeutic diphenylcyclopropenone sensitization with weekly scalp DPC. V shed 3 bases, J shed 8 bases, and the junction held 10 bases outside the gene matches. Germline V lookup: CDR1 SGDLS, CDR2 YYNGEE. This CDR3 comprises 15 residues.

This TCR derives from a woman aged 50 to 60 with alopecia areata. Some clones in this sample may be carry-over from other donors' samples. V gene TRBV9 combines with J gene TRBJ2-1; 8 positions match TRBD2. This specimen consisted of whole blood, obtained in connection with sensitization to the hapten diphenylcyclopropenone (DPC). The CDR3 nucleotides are TGTGCCAGCAGCGAGACGGGACTAGAGATAGATGAGCAGTTCTTC. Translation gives CASSETGLEIDEQFF.